This T cell receptor beta chain appears in the sequencing data of a study of blood T cell repertoires in COVID-19. Trimming left V 3 bases short and J 5 bases short, with 13 bases between. Per the germline V gene, CDR1 is KGHSH and CDR2 is LQKENI. The CDR3 runs to 15 residues. TCRdb keeps only in-frame clones here, not all; method: immunoSEQ multiplex PCR. In the table there are about 18,000 clones, 81% of which are singletons. The chain links TRBV18 to TRBJ1-4, with D possibly being TRBD1 (6 bases). Source material: peripheral blood. The sequence came from a man aged 35-49 years with active or convalescent COVID-19. The DNA for the CDR3 is TGTGCCAGCTCACCTACCGGGACACCAAATGAAAAACTGTTTTTT. Encoded protein: CASSPTGTPNEKLFF. Using reference TRBV18 and TRBJ1-4 for the parts outside the CDR3, the full variable domain is NAGVMQNPRHLVRRRGQEARLRCSPMKGHSHVYWYRQLPEEGLKFMVYLQKENIIDESGMPKERFSAEFPKEGPSILRIQQVVRGDSAAYFCASSPTGTPNEKLFFGSGTQLSVL.